The source of this T cell receptor beta chain is a study of OX40 agonist ivuxolimab in advanced cancers. Regarding the research as a whole: The costimulatory receptor OX40 (CD134) was targeted by ivuxolimab, a fully human IgG2 agonistic monoclonal antibody. Prior anti-PD-1, anti-PD-L1 or anti-CTLA-4 therapy was permitted, and checkpoint inhibitors had been received by less than 45% of dose-escalation patients. Intravenous ivuxolimab was administered to patients every 2 weeks at six dose levels: 0.01, 0.1, 0.3, 1.5, 3 and 10 mg/kg. The paper reports the monotherapy dose-escalation portion (N = 52 patients) of the phase I ivuxolimab trial. Of the approximately 54 patients in dose escalation, about 20 had hepatocellular carcinoma, some 15 had melanoma, 9 had renal cell carcinoma and 9 had head and neck cancer. Partial responses occurred in three dose-escalation patients, of whom one had hepatocellular carcinoma and two had cutaneous melanoma. The purpose of peripheral TCRbeta sequencing was to test whether ivuxolimab changed TCR sequence diversity and led to clonal T-cell expansion. In the dose-escalation cohort, 82.7% of patients were male, and the mean age was around 60 years with a range of about 20 to 80.

The CDR3 sequence holds 17 residues, the cysteine and phenylalanine included. The DNA shown is the 51-base CDR3, in frame from base 1. For sequencing of the TCRbeta CDR3 region, genomic DNA was extracted from the sorted cells. The immunoSEQ Assay was used for sequencing of TCRbeta CDR3 regions. TCRdb carries this immuneACCESS record with in-frame sequences only. Its versions omit some clonotypes, under half of them owing to an unresolved V gene in the studies checked, with the rest unexplained. A total of 60,000 to 85,000 clones appear in this sample, 65% to 90% of them only once. More than 1.4% of the sample goes to the ten largest clones. Note on this clone: Its antigen remains undetermined. No base qualities exist here, and no much larger clone lies one base off it.

The investigation overall reported the following: At doses from 0.1 to 3.0 mg/kg, clonal expansion was seen in both CD4+ and CD8+ blood T cells between baseline and week 6. Low levels of normalized T-cell clonal expansion were also shown by some nonresponding patients. After ivuxolimab, more expanded clones were found on average in CD8+ T cells than in CD4+ T cells. In partial responders in the 0.1-3.0 mg/kg groups, normalized peripheral clonal expansion was found to be among the lowest, especially among CD8+ T cells. Antigen specificity was not determined for the clonally expanded peripheral T cells.

The trial excluded patients who had a history of autoimmune disease or were on systemic immunosuppression. Peripheral blood for TCR sequencing was collected from all dose cohorts at baseline, on cycle 4 day 1, and on cycle 7 day 1. The samples were taken from a phase I, first-in-human, multicenter, open-label dose-escalation trial of ivuxolimab. Adults with locally advanced or metastatic head and neck squamous cell, hepatocellular, melanoma or renal cell carcinoma were enrolled in the trial. CD4+ and CD8+ T cells were sorted separately from peripheral blood before TCR sequencing. Here the chain combines TRBV21-1 and TRBJ2-5; no check of the table's D call, TRBD1, against the DNA was made. TRBV21-1 is a documented pseudogene. This receptor was identified in an adult with an advanced solid tumor such as melanoma, head and neck, liver or kidney cancer. The input for sequencing was CD4+ or CD8+ T cells sorted from blood, taken in a trial of the OX40 agonist ivuxolimab. DNA sequence: TGTGCCAGCAGCAAAGCGGATACAGGGGGCCGATGGGGGACCCAGTACTTC. Its translation is CASSKADTGGRWGTQYF.